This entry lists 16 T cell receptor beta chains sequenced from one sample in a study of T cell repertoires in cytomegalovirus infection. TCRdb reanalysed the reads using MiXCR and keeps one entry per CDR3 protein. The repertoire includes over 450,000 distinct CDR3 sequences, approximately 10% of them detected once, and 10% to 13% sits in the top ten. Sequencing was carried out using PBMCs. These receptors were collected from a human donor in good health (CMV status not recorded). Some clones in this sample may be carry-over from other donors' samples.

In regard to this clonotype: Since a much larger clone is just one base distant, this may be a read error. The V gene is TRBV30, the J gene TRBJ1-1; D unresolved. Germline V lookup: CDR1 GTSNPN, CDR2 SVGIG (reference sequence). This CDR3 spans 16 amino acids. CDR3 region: CAWSVRSVAMNTEASF. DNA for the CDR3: TGTGCCTGGAGTGTAAGGTCGGTAGCCATGAACACTGAAGCTTCCTTT.

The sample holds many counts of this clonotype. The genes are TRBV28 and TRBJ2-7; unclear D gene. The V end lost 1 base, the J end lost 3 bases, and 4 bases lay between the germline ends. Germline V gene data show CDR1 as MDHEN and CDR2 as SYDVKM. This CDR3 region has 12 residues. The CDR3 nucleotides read TGTGCCAGCAGTTTATACAACTACGAGCAGTACTTC. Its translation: CASSLYNYEQYF.

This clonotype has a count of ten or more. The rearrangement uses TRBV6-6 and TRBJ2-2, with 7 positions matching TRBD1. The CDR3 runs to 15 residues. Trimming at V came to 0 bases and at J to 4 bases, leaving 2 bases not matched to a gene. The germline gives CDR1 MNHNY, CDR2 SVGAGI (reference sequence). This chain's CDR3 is CASSYSRTGTGELFF. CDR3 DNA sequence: TGTGCCAGCAGTTACTCCAGGACAGGCACCGGGGAGCTGTTTTTT.

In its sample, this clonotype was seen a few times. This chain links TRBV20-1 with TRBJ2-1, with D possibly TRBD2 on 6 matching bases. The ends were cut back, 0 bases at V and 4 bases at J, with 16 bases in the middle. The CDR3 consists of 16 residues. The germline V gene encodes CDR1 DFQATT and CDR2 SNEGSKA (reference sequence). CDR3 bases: TGCAGTGCTAGAGATGGGAGGAGGGGATCTTACAATGAGCAGTTCTTC. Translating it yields CSARDGRRGSYNEQFF.

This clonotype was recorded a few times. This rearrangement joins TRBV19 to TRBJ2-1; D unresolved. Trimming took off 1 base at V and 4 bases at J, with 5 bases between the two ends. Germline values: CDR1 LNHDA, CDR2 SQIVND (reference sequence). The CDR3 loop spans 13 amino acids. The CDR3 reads CASSIGQYNEQFF. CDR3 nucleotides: TGTGCCAGTAGTATAGGGCAGTACAATGAGCAGTTCTTC.

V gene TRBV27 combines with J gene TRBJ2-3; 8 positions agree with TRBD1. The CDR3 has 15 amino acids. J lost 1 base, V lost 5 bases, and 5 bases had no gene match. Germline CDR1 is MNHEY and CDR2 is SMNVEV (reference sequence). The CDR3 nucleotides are TGTGCCAGCAGTCCCAGGGGGCCGGGCACAGATACGCAGTATTTT. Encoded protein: CASSPRGPGTDTQYF.

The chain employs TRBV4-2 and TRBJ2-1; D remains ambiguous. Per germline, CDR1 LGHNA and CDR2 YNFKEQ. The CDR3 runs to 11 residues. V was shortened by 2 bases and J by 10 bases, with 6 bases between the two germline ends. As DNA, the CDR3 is TGTGCCAGCAGCCAATACGGCGAGCAGTTCTTC. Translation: CASSQYGEQFF.

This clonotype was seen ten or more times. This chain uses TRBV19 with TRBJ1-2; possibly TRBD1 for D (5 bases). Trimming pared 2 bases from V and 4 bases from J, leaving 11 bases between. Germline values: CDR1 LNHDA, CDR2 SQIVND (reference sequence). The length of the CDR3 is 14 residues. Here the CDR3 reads CASSISTGLYGYTF. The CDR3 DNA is TGTGCCAGTAGTATAAGCACAGGACTCTATGGCTACACCTTC.

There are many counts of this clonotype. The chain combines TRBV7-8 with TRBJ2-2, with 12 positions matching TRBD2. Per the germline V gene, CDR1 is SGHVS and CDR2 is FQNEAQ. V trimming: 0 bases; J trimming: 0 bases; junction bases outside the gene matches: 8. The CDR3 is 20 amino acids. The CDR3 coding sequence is TGTGCCAGCAGCTTAGCGGCCCTACTAGCGGGGGGCTCGAACACCGGGGAGCTGTTTTTT. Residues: CASSLAALLAGGSNTGELFF.

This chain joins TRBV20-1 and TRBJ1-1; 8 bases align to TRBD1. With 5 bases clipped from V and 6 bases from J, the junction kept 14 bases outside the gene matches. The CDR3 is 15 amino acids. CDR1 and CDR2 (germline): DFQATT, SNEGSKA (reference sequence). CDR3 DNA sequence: TGCAGTGCTTCCGGGACAGGAGCCTTGAAGCCTGAAGCTTTCTTT. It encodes CSASGTGALKPEAFF.

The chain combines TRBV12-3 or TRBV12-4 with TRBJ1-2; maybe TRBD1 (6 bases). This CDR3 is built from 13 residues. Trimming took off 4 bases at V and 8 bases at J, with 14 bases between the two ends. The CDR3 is CASSSGHLGGYTF. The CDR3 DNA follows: TGTGCCAGCAGTTCGGGACACTTAGGCGGCTACACCTTC.

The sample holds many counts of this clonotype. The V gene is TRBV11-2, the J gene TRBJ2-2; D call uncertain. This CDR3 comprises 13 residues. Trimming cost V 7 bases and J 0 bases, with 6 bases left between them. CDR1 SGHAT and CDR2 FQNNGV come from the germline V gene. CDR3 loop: CASTGTNTGELFF. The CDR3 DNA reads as TGTGCCAGCACAGGAACGAACACCGGGGAGCTGTTTTTT.

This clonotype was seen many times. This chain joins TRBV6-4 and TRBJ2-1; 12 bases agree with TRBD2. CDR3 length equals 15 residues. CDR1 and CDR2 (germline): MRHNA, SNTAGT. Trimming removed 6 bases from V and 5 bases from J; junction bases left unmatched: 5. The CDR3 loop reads CASRATSGRHNEQFF. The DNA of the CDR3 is TGTGCCAGCAGGGCTACTAGCGGGAGGCACAATGAGCAGTTCTTC.

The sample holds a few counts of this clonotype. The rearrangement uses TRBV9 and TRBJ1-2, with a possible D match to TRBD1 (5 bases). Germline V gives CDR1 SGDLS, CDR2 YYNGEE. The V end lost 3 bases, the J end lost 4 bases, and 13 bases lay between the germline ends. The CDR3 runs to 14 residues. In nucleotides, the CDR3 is TGTGCCAGCAGCGCCCGGGACGGTTCCTATGGCTACACCTTC. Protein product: CASSARDGSYGYTF.

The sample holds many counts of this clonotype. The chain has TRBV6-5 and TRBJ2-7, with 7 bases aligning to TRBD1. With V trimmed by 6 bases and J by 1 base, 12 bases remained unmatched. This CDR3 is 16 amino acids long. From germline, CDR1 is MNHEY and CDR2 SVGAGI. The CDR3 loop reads CASRTQVGGGSYEQYF. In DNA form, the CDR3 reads TGTGCCAGCAGAACCCAGGTAGGGGGCGGATCCTACGAGCAGTACTTC.

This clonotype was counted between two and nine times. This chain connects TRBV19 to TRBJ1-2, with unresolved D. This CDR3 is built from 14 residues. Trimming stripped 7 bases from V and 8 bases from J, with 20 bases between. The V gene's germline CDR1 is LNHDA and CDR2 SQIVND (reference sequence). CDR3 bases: TGTGCCAGTATCCCAACCCCCTCGGGTTTCGGCTACACCTTC. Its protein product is CASIPTPSGFGYTF.